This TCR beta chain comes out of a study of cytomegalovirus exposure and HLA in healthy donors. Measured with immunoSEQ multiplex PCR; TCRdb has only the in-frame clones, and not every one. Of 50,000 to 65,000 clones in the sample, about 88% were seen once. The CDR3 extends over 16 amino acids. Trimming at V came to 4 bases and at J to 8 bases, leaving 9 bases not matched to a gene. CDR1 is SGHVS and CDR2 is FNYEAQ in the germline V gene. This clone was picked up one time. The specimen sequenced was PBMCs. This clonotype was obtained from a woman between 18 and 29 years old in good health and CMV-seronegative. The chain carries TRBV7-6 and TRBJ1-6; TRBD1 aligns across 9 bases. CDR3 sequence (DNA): TGTGCCAGCAGCTCGCAGGGACAGGGCGGTGATTCACCCCTCCACTTT. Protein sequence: CASSSQGQGGDSPLHF.